What follows is one T cell receptor (beta chain) and its context. What it binds is unknown. Generation of TCR beta libraries employed quantitative 5'-RACE incorporating molecular barcodes. MiXCR, applied by TCRdb to the 5' RACE reads, yields one record per CDR3 protein. In the table there are roughly 700,000 distinct CDR3 sequences, roughly 20% of which are singletons. This entry is derived from a study of CD8 T cells in ankylosing spondylitis. Study results and limitations: Typical of ankylosing spondylitis blood, it appeared, was a TCR beta motif of several highly homologous variants. Certain motif variants had earlier appeared in reactive arthritis synovial fluid and blood. Disease-linked clones bore a CD8+ phenotype and were relatively rare in peripheral blood. According to the report, clones linked to the disease were significantly enriched in matched synovial fluid samples taken from ankylosing spondylitis patients.

Germline V lookup: CDR1 LGHNA, CDR2 YNFKEQ. Losses at the gene ends were 0 bases for V and 3 bases for J; bases not matched to a gene: 11. The length of the CDR3 is 19 residues. The chain is built from TRBV4-2 and TRBJ2-2, with 9 bases aligning to TRBD2. This clonotype originated in a male donor with ankylosing spondylitis. The specimen was blood, either unsorted or a sorted T cell fraction (not recorded which). CDR3 sequence reads: CASSQDGLARSLHTGELFF. CDR3 nucleotide sequence: TGTGCCAGCAGCCAAGATGGACTAGCGCGGTCCCTACACACCGGGGAGCTGTTTTTT.